Listed here is a single T cell receptor (beta chain). This clonotype was seen at least ten times. What this receptor recognizes is not known. No base quality values were provided; no much bigger clone lies one nucleotide off. Libraries came from PCR. The sequencer was an Illumina HiSeq 2500. TCR library preparation used molecular barcoding, with unique molecular identifiers applied to normalize quantification of the TCRbeta repertoire. The public reads were reprocessed in TCRdb via fastp at Q25 and MiXCR, keeping in-frame beta chains. Under each unique CDR3 protein, matching rows form one entry showing the most common genes and DNA. This sample holds 150,000 to 200,000 distinct CDR3 sequences; about 14% were observed only once. Of the sample, 13% falls within the top ten clones. The germline V gene provides CDR1 SGHVS and CDR2 FQNEAQ. The CDR3, from cysteine to phenylalanine, totals 17 residues. The retained sequence is limited to the CDR3, 51 bases, with the frame set at the first base. V is shortened by 0 bases, J by 2 bases, and the region joining them spans 15 bases.

The data were taken from a study of T-cell reconstitution after alpha-beta-depleted transplantation in children (dated by TCRdb to 2016 to 2018). Turning to the overall study: Using TCR repertoire profiling, the study followed T-cell immune reconstitution in a quantitative way in children after TCRalphabeta/CD19-depleted allogeneic hematopoietic cell transplantation.

This clonotype was sampled from a human donor who donated a stem cell graft to a child with acute lymphoblastic leukemia. This specimen was PBMCs from the stem cell graft donor, taken from the stem cell graft. The sequence links TRBV7-8 to TRBJ2-3, with no confident D gene call. The DNA sequence is as follows: TGTGCCAGCAGCTTAGCCGGCCAGACCTCCTTCACAGATACGCAGTATTTT. Translation gives CASSLAGQTSFTDTQYF. The CDR3 plus the reference TRBV7-8 and TRBJ2-3 genes for the other parts give the full variable domain: GAGVSQSPRYKVAKRGQDVALRCDPISGHVSLFWYQQALGQGPEFLTYFQNEAQLDKSGLPSDRFFAERPEGSVSTLKIQRTQQEDSAVYLCASSLAGQTSFTDTQYFGPGTRLTVL.